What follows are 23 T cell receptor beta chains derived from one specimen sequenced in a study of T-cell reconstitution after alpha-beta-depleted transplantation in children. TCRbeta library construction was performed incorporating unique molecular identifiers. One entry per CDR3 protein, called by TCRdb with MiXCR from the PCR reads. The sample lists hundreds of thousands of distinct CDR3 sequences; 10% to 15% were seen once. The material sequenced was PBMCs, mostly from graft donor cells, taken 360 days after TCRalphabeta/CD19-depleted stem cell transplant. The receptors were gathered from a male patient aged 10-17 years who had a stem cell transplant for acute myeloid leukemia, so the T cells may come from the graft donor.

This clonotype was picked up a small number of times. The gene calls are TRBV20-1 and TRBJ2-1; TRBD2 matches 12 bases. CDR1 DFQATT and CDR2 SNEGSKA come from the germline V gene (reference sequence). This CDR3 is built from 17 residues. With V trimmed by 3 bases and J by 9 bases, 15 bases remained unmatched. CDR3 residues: CSASIGKRTSGTGEQFF. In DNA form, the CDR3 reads TGCAGTGCTAGTATTGGGAAGAGGACTAGCGGGACTGGTGAGCAGTTCTTC.

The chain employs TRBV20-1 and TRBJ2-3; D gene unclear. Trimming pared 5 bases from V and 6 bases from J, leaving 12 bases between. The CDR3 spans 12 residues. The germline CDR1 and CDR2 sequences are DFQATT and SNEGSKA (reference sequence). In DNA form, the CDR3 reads TGCAGTGCTTGGGCCCCCCCGGATACGCAGTATTTT. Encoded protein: CSAWAPPDTQYF.

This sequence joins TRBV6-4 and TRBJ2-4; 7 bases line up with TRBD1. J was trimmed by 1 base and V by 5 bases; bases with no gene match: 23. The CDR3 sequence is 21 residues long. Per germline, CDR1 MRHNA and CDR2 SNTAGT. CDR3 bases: TGTGCCAGCAGTATCCCTCCTCCGGGACAGCTACCTATTGGGGCCAAAAACATTCAGTACTTC. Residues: CASSIPPPGQLPIGAKNIQYF.

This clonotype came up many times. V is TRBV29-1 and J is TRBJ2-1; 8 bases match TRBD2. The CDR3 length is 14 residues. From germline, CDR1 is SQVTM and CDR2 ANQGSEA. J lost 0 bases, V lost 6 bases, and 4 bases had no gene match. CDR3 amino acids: CSVKGLVSYNEQFF. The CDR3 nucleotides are TGCAGCGTGAAGGGACTAGTCTCCTACAATGAGCAGTTCTTC.

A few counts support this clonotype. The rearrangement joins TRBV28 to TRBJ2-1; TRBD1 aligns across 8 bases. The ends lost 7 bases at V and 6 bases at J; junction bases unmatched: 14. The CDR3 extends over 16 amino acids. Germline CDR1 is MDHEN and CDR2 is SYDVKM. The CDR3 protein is CASTFPKGQGFNEQFF. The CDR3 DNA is TGTGCCAGCACCTTTCCAAAAGGACAGGGATTCAATGAGCAGTTCTTC.

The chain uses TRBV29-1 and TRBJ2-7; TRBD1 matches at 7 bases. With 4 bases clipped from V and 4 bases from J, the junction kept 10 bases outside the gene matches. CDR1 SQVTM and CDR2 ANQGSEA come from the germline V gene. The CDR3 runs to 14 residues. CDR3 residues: CSVGPGTVLYEQYF. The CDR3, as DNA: TGCAGCGTTGGACCCGGGACAGTACTATACGAGCAGTACTTC.

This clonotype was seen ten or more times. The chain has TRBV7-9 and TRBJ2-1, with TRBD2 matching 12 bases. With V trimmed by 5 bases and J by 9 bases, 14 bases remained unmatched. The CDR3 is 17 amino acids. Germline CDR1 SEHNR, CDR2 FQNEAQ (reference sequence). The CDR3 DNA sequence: TGTGCCAGCAGCCCAGGGAGACTAGCGGGAGCCGGAGGTGAGCAGTTCTTC. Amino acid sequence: CASSPGRLAGAGGEQFF.

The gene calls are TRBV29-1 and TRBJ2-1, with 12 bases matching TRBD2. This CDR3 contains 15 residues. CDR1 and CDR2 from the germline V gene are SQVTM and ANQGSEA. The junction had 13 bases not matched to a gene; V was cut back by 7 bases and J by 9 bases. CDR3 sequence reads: CSAAGRLAGAGEQFF. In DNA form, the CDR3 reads TGCAGCGCCGCGGGTCGACTAGCGGGAGCGGGTGAGCAGTTCTTC.

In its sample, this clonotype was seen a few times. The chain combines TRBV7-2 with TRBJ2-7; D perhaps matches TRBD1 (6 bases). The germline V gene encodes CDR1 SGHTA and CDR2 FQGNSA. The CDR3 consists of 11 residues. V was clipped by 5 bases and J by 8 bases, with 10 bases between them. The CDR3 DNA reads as TGTGCCAGCAGCCAGGACAGCCAGCAGTACTTC. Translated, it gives CASSQDSQQYF.

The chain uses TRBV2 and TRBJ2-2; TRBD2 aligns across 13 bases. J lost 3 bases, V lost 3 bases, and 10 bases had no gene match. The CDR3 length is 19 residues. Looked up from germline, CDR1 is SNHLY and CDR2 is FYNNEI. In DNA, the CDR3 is TGTGCCAGCAGTGACTTCCCCAGGACTAGCGGGGGATACACCGGGGAGCTGTTTTTT. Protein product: CASSDFPRTSGGYTGELFF.

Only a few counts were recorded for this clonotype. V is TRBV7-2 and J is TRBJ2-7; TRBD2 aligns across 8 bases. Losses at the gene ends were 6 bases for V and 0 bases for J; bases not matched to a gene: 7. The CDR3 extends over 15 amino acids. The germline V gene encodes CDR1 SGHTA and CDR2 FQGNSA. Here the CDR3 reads CASRVAGGSSYEQYF. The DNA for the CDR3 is TGTGCCAGCAGAGTTGCGGGAGGTAGCTCCTACGAGCAGTACTTC.

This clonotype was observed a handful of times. The CDR3 nucleotides read TGCAGTGCAATCACGGGACTAGCGGGAGAGTATGAGCAGTTCTTC. Protein sequence: CSAITGLAGEYEQFF. The chain combines TRBV20-1 with TRBJ2-1; TRBD2 matches 14 bases. The germline V gene encodes CDR1 DFQATT and CDR2 SNEGSKA (reference sequence). The CDR3 length is 15 residues. Trimming at V came to 6 bases and at J to 8 bases, leaving 9 bases not matched to a gene.

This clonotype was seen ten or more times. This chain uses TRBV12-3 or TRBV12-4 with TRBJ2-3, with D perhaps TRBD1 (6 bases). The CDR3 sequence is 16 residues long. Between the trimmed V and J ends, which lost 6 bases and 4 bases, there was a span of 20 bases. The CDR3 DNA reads TGTGCCAGCAGCCCAACCGGGACACCCTCCCCAGATACGCAGTATTTT. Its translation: CASSPTGTPSPDTQYF.

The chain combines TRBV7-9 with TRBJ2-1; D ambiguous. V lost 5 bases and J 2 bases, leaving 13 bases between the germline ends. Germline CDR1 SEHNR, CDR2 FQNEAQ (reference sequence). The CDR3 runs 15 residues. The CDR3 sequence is CASSGKSYPYNEQFF. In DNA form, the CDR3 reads TGTGCCAGCAGCGGGAAGTCCTACCCCTACAATGAGCAGTTCTTC.

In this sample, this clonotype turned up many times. The DNA for the CDR3 is TGTGCCAGCAGTACAGTGACAGGGGGGTGGCTAGCGGCATTCTCCTACGAGCAGTACTTC. Protein product: CASSTVTGGWLAAFSYEQYF. The rearrangement links TRBV28 to TRBJ2-7, with TRBD1 identical over 9 bases. The CDR3 contains 20 residues. CDR1 is MDHEN and CDR2 is SYDVKM in the germline V gene. Trimming at V came to 5 bases and at J to 0 bases, leaving 20 bases not matched to a gene.

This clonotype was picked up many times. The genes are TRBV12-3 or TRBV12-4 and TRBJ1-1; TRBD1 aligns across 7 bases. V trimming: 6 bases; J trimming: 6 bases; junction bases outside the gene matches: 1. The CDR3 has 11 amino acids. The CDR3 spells CASRTGAEAFF. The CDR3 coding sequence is TGTGCCAGCAGAACAGGGGCTGAAGCTTTCTTT.

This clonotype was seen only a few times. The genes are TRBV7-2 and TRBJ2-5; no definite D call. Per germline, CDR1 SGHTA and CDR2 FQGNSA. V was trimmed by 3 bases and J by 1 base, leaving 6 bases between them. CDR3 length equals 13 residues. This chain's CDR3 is CASSFGPQETQYF. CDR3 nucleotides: TGTGCCAGCAGCTTCGGCCCCCAAGAGACCCAGTACTTC.

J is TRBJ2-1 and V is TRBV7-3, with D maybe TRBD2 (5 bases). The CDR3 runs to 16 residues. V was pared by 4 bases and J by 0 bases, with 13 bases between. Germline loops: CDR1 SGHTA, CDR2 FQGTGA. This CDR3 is CASSSPEESSYNEQFF. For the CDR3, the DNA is TGTGCCAGCAGCTCGCCGGAGGAGAGCTCCTACAATGAGCAGTTCTTC.

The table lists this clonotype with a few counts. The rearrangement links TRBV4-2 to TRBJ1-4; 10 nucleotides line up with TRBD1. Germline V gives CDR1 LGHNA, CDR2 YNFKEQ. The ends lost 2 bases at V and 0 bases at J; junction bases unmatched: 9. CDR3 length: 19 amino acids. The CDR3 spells CASSQQGQGTIATNEKLFF. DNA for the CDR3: TGTGCCAGCAGCCAACAGGGACAGGGGACAATTGCAACTAATGAAAAACTGTTTTTT.

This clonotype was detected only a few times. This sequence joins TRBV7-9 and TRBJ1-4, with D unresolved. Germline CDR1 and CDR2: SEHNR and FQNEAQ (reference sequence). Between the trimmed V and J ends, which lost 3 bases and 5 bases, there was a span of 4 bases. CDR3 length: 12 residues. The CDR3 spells CASSFRNEKLFF. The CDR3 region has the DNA TGTGCCAGCAGCTTCCGAAATGAAAAACTGTTTTTT.

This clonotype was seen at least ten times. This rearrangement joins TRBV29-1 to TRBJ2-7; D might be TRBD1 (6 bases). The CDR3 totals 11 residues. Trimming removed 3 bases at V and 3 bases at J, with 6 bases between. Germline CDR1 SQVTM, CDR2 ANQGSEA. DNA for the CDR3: TGCAGCGTTGACAGGGGCTACGAGCAGTACTTC. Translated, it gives CSVDRGYEQYF.

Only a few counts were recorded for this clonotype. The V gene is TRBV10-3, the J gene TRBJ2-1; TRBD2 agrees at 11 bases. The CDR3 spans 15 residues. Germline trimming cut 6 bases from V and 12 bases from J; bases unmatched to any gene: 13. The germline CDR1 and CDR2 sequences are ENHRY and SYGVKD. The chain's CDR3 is CAIRDSGRAEVGQFF. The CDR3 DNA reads TGTGCCATCAGGGATAGCGGGAGGGCCGAAGTAGGGCAGTTCTTC.

In nucleotides, the CDR3 is TGCAGTGCTAGAGTACTAGCGGGAGGGCCCGTCGTGGATACGCAGTATTTT. This encodes CSARVLAGGPVVDTQYF. The J gene is TRBJ2-3, the V gene TRBV20-1, with 13 bases aligning to TRBD2. J lost 6 bases, V lost 1 base, and 10 bases had no gene match. This CDR3 has 17 residues. Germline V lookup: CDR1 DFQATT, CDR2 SNEGSKA (reference sequence).